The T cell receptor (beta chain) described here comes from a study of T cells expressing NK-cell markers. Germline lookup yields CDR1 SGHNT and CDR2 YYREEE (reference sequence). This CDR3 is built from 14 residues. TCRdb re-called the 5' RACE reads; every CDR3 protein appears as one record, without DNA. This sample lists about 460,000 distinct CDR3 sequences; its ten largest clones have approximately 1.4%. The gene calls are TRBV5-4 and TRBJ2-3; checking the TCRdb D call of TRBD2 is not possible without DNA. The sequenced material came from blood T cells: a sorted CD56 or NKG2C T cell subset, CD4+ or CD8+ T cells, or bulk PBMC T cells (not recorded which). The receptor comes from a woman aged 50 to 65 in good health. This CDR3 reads CASSETRGGATQYF.